These 26 T cell receptor beta chains were sequenced from one sample in a study of blood T cell repertoires in COVID-19. Generated by immunoSEQ multiplex PCR, the TCRdb table keeps only in-frame clones and is missing some. Of about 150,000 clones listed, 80% to 90% were seen once; the top ten hold 15%. Sequenced input: peripheral blood. The receptors shown here come from a woman between 40 and 50 years old with acute or convalescent COVID-19.

The chain links TRBV27 to TRBJ2-7, with 9 bases that match TRBD1. Germline-derived CDR1 and CDR2 are MNHEY and SMNVEV (reference sequence). This CDR3 has 15 residues. Germline trimming cut 2 bases from V and 2 bases from J; bases unmatched to any gene: 4. The CDR3 spells CASSLTGQGTYEQYF. In DNA, the CDR3 is TGTGCCAGCAGTTTAACGGGACAGGGAACCTACGAGCAGTACTTC.

CDR3 in amino acids: CASSQEQKRNYGYTF. CDR3 in DNA: TGTGCCAGCAGCCAAGAACAGAAAAGGAACTATGGCTACACCTTC. V gene TRBV3-1 (or the pseudogene TRBV3-2) combines with J gene TRBJ1-2; D ambiguous. Deletions cut 0 bases from V and 2 bases from J, with 10 bases between. The CDR3 consists of 15 residues. CDR1 and CDR2 (germline): LGHDT, YNNKEL (reference sequence).

J is TRBJ2-3 and V is TRBV11-2, with 8 bases matching TRBD2. Germline V gives CDR1 SGHAT, CDR2 FQNNGV. V dropped 4 bases and J dropped 8; count of bases not matched to a gene: 20. CDR3 size: 18 residues. The CDR3 loop reads CASSSQRGPNREGVTQYF. The CDR3 nucleotides are TGTGCCAGCAGCTCGCAGAGGGGACCAAATCGGGAGGGGGTTACGCAGTATTTT.

This rearrangement joins TRBV7-9 to TRBJ1-1; the D is unclear. Germline V gives CDR1 SEHNR, CDR2 FQNEAQ (reference sequence). V dropped 1 base and J dropped 0 bases, with 12 bases sitting between them. The CDR3 covers 16 residues. CDR3 in amino acids: CASSLGVTGLNTEAFF. The CDR3 coding sequence is TGTGCCAGCAGCTTAGGCGTTACCGGGTTGAACACTGAAGCTTTCTTT.

This sequence joins TRBV10-3 and TRBJ1-3; no definite D call. Deletions cut 4 bases from V and 0 bases from J, with 25 bases between. The CDR3 contains 20 residues. Germline loops: CDR1 ENHRY, CDR2 SYGVKD. CDR3 amino acids: CAISVFGAEDPSGSGNTIYF. The CDR3 nucleotides read TGTGCCATCAGTGTCTTCGGAGCAGAGGATCCGTCCGGCTCTGGAAACACCATATATTTT.

V gene TRBV30 combines with J gene TRBJ2-5; tentative D call: TRBD1 (5 bases). V lost 2 bases to trimming and J lost 2 bases, with 9 bases between them. The CDR3 spans 13 residues. Per germline, CDR1 GTSNPN and CDR2 SVGIG (reference sequence). CDR3 in DNA: TGTGCCTGGAGTCAACAGGTGCAAGAGACCCAGTACTTC. Translated, it gives CAWSQQVQETQYF.

The J gene is TRBJ1-5, the V gene TRBV27, with D maybe TRBD1 (6 bases). The CDR3 runs to 14 residues. Trimming took off 5 bases at V and 0 bases at J, with 8 bases between the two ends. The germline V gene has CDR1 MNHEY and CDR2 SMNVEV (reference sequence). The CDR3 spells CASSTGYSNQPQHF. As DNA, the CDR3 is TGTGCCAGCAGTACAGGGTATAGCAATCAGCCCCAGCATTTT.

This clone was detected only once. The genes are TRBV19 and TRBJ1-3; 7 bases are shared with TRBD1. V was clipped by 9 bases and J by 0 bases; unmatched bases: 11. Germline V gene lookup returns CDR1 LNHDA and CDR2 SQIVND (reference sequence). The CDR3 loop spans 16 amino acids. The CDR3 spells CASRHRDSNSGNTIYF. In DNA, the CDR3 is TGTGCCAGCCGCCATCGGGACAGCAACTCTGGAAACACCATATATTTT. The full variable domain, completed using reference TRBV19 and TRBJ1-3, is DGGITQSPKYLFRKEGQNVTLSCEQNLNHDAMYWYRQDPGQGLRLIYYSQIVNDFQKGDIAEGYSVSREKKESFPLTVTSAQKNPTAFYLCASRHRDSNSGNTIYFGEGSWLTVV.

The chain combines TRBV30 with TRBJ1-4, with 7 bases that match TRBD1. The CDR3 has 16 residues. V trimming: 0 bases; J trimming: 0 bases; junction bases outside the gene matches: 4. Germline values: CDR1 GTSNPN, CDR2 SVGIG (reference sequence). In nucleotides, the CDR3 is TGTGCCTGGAGTGTGGGGGACAGATCAACTAATGAAAAACTGTTTTTT. Residues: CAWSVGDRSTNEKLFF.

The chain recombines TRBV10-1 with TRBJ2-5; 8 bases fit TRBD2. V lost 6 bases, J lost 5 bases, and 8 bases stayed unmatched. The CDR3 sequence is 14 residues long. Germline loops: CDR1 WNHNN, CDR2 SYGVQD (reference sequence). The CDR3 protein is CASSRDPSGETQYF. The CDR3 coding sequence is TGCGCCAGCAGCCGGGACCCTAGCGGGGAGACCCAGTACTTC.

The chain employs TRBV5-8 and TRBJ1-3; possible D gene TRBD1, 6 bases. Germline V lookup: CDR1 SGHTS, CDR2 YDEGEE. This CDR3 has 13 amino acids. V lost 4 bases to trimming and J lost 4 bases, with 9 bases between them. The CDR3 loop is CASSVDRGNTIYF. CDR3 DNA sequence: TGTGCCAGCAGCGTGGACAGAGGAAACACCATATATTTT. The whole variable domain, filled in from reference TRBV5-8 and TRBJ1-3, reads EAGVTQSPTHLIKTRGQQATLRCSPISGHTSVYWYQQALGLGLQFLLWYDEGEERNRGNFPPRFSGRQFPNYSSELNVNALELEDSALYLCASSVDRGNTIYFGEGSWLTVV.

The V gene is TRBV21-1, the J gene TRBJ2-3; the D call TRBD2 from the table was never checked on the DNA. TRBV21-1 is shown as a pseudogene. This CDR3 comprises 15 residues. CDR3 DNA sequence: TGTGCCAGCAGCAAAGACGGACTCGGGGGAGATACGCAGTATTTT. This codes for CASSKDGLGGDTQYF.

Only one count was recorded for this clone. V usage is TRBV13 and J usage is TRBJ2-1, with 10 positions matching TRBD1. With 5 bases clipped from V and 2 bases from J, the junction kept 3 bases outside the gene matches. This CDR3 region has 15 residues. Germline V gene sequence: CDR1 PRHDT, CDR2 FYEKMQ (reference sequence). The CDR3 protein is CASSTGTGAYNEQFF. The CDR3 DNA reads as TGTGCCAGCAGCACCGGGACAGGGGCCTACAATGAGCAGTTCTTC.

This clone was seen once. This chain links TRBV3-1 (or the pseudogene TRBV3-2) with TRBJ1-6; a possible D gene is TRBD1 (5 bases). This CDR3 is 16 amino acids long. The V end lost 1 base, the J end lost 3 bases, and 10 bases lay between the germline ends. Germline CDR1 is LGHDT and CDR2 is YNNKEL (reference sequence). The CDR3 region is CASSQVVGDYNSPLHF. In DNA form, the CDR3 reads TGTGCCAGCAGCCAAGTTGTAGGGGACTATAATTCACCCCTCCACTTT.

The chain recombines TRBV11-3 with TRBJ2-5; D perhaps matches TRBD1 (7 bases). The V gene's germline CDR1 is SGHNT and CDR2 YENEEA. V was trimmed by 4 bases and J by 5 bases, leaving 20 bases between them. CDR3 length: 16 amino acids. The CDR3 sequence is CASSSAQEGAGETQYF. The CDR3 DNA reads as TGTGCCAGCAGCTCCGCCCAGGAGGGGGCCGGGGAGACCCAGTACTTC.

The chain links TRBV7-8 to TRBJ2-3, with 11 positions matching TRBD2. The germline CDR1 and CDR2 sequences are SGHVS and FQNEAQ. The CDR3 is 16 amino acids. With V trimmed by 1 base and J by 2 bases, 2 bases remained unmatched. The CDR3 is CASSLVSGRVTDTQYF. Here the CDR3 DNA reads TGTGCCAGCAGCTTAGTTAGCGGGAGGGTCACAGATACGCAGTATTTT.

The table lists this clone with a count of one. CDR3 in amino acids: CASSSDFAGAKNIQYF. CDR3 in DNA: TGTGCCAGCAGCTCTGATTTCGCAGGTGCCAAAAACATTCAGTACTTC. The V and J genes are TRBV13 and TRBJ2-4; D gene unclear. This CDR3 spans 16 amino acids. The germline CDR1 and CDR2 sequences are PRHDT and FYEKMQ (reference sequence). The V end lost 4 bases, the J end lost 1 base, and 14 bases lay between the germline ends. The full variable domain, completed using reference TRBV13 and TRBJ2-4, is AAGVIQSPRHLIKEKRETATLKCYPIPRHDTVYWYQQGPGQDPQFLISFYEKMQSDKGSIPDRFSAQQFSDYHSELNMSSLELGDSALYFCASSSDFAGAKNIQYFGAGTRLSVL.

The chain employs TRBV6-5 and TRBJ1-2; D is ambiguous. The CDR3 contains 13 residues. V lost 6 bases, J lost 8 bases, and 16 bases lay in between. CDR1 is MNHEY, CDR2 SVGAGI, per germline. The CDR3 loop is CASSPLQTGGYTF. CDR3 DNA: TGTGCCAGCAGCCCGCTACAGACGGGAGGCTACACCTTC.

The J gene is TRBJ2-7, the V gene TRBV30; 16 bases align to TRBD2. The CDR3 consists of 17 residues. Germline V gene sequence: CDR1 GTSNPN, CDR2 SVGIG (reference sequence). V lost 0 bases, J lost 3 bases, and 5 bases stayed unmatched. The CDR3 DNA is TGTGCCTGGAGTGTAGGGACTAGCGGGAGGGCTTACTACGAGCAGTACTTC. This gives the protein CAWSVGTSGRAYYEQYF.

The J gene is TRBJ1-5, the V gene TRBV27; perhaps TRBD1 as D (5 bases). The germline V and J ends were trimmed by 4 bases and 6 bases, with 10 bases remaining between them. Germline assignment: CDR1 MNHEY and CDR2 SMNVEV (reference sequence). The CDR3 totals 13 residues. The CDR3 sequence is CASSSGFSQPQHF. In nucleotides, the CDR3 is TGTGCCAGCAGTTCAGGGTTTAGTCAGCCCCAGCATTTT.

V usage is TRBV11-3 and J usage is TRBJ1-1; TRBD1 might be the D (5 bases). Germline CDR1 reads SGHNT; CDR2 reads YENEEA. Trimming took off 2 bases at V and 2 bases at J, with 15 bases between the two ends. The length of the CDR3 is 16 residues. The CDR3 bases are TGTGCCAGCAGCTTACGGGGACTGGGACTCAACACTGAAGCTTTCTTT. The encoded protein is CASSLRGLGLNTEAFF.

The chain couples TRBV9 to TRBJ1-1; D is uncertain. The V gene's germline CDR1 is SGDLS and CDR2 YYNGEE. This CDR3 region has 13 residues. V gave up 0 bases and J gave up 3 bases, with 6 bases separating them. The CDR3 bases are TGTGCCAGCAGCGTAGTTCAGGACACTGAAGCTTTCTTT. The encoded protein is CASSVVQDTEAFF.

The chain carries TRBV20-1 and TRBJ2-3; perhaps TRBD2 as D (5 bases). This CDR3 contains 13 residues. V gave up 3 bases and J gave up 2 bases, with 9 bases separating them. Per germline, CDR1 DFQATT and CDR2 SNEGSKA (reference sequence). The CDR3 is CSASYGNTDTQYF. In nucleotides, the CDR3 is TGCAGTGCTAGTTACGGGAACACAGATACGCAGTATTTT.

The chain couples TRBV27 to TRBJ2-7; D perhaps matches TRBD2 (6 bases). Deletions cut 3 bases from V and 0 bases from J, with 12 bases between. Germline-derived CDR1 and CDR2 are MNHEY and SMNVEV (reference sequence). This CDR3 is built from 15 residues. DNA for the CDR3: TGTGCCAGCAGTTTTTACCCCGGGAGCTCCTACGAGCAGTACTTC. Translated, it gives CASSFYPGSSYEQYF.

The chain combines TRBV12-2 with TRBJ2-7; the DNA was not used to check the table's D call, TRBD2. TRBV12-2 is recorded as a pseudogene. The CDR3 totals 12 residues. CDR3 loop: CASRFAGCEQYF. CDR3 sequence (DNA): TGTGCAAGTCGCTTCGCCGGGTGTGAGCAGTACTTC.

The gene calls are TRBV6-5 and TRBJ2-3; D may be TRBD2 (7 bases). The CDR3 has 15 amino acids. CDR1 MNHEY and CDR2 SVGAGI come from the germline V gene. V was shortened by 6 bases and J by 1 base, with 14 bases between the two germline ends. CDR3 loop: CASRVRGAGTDTQYF. CDR3 in DNA: TGTGCCAGCAGGGTACGGGGGGCTGGCACAGATACGCAGTATTTT.